This TCR beta chain derives from a study of blood T cells in healthy people across ages. It was with a sample-barcoded 5' primer and a J-beta primer mix that a second PCR of about 6 to 12 cycles was run. Every sample produced at least 2.5 million CDR3-containing paired-end reads. From the 5' RACE reads, TCRdb called clonotypes with MiXCR, one entry per CDR3 protein. The sample includes over a million distinct CDR3 sequences, more than 40% of them seen just once. V lost 7 bases and J 7 bases, leaving 11 bases between the germline ends. Germline V gene data show CDR1 as LGHNT and CDR2 as FRNRAP. This CDR3 has 12 amino acids.

The sequenced sample consisted of blood. The chain links TRBV12-5 to TRBJ2-1; D may correspond to TRBD1 or TRBD2 (6 bases each). The sequence was obtained from a woman in her sixties or seventies in good health. The CDR3 is CASARGQNEQFF. In DNA, the CDR3 is TGTGCTAGTGCACGGGGGCAGAATGAGCAGTTCTTC. Using reference TRBV12-5 and TRBJ2-1 for the parts outside the CDR3, the full variable domain is DARVTQTPRHKVTEMGQEVTMRCQPILGHNTVFWYRQTMMQGLELLAYFRNRAPLDDSGMPKDRFSAEMPDATLATLKIQPSEPRDSAVYFCASARGQNEQFFGPGTRLTVL.